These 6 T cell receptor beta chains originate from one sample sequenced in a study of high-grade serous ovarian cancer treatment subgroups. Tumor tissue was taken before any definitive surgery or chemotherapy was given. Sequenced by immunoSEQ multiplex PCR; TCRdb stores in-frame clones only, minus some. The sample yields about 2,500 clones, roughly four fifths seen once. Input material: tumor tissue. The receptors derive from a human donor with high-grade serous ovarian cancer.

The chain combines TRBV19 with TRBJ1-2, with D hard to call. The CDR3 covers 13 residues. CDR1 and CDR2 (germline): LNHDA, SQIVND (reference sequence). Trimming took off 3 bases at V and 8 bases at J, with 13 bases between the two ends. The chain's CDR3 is CASSIDGRLGYTF. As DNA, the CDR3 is TGTGCCAGTAGTATCGACGGCAGACTCGGCTACACCTTC.

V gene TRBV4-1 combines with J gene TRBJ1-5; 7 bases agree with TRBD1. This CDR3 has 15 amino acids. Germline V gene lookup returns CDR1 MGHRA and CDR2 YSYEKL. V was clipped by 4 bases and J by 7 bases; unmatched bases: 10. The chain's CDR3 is CASSLRDRVDQPQHF. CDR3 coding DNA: TGCGCCAGCAGCCTCAGAGACAGGGTGGACCAGCCCCAGCATTTT.

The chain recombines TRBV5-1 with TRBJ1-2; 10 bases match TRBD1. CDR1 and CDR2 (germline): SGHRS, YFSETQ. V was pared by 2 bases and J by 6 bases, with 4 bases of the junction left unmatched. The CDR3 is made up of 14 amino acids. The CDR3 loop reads CASSFDRGRDGYTF. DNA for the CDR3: TGCGCCAGCAGCTTCGACAGGGGGCGCGATGGCTACACCTTC.

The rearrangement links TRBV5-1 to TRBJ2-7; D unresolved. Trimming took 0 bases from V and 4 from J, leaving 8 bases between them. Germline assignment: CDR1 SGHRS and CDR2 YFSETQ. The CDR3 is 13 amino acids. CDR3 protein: CASSLAERYEQYF. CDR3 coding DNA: TGCGCCAGCAGCTTGGCGGAGAGGTACGAGCAGTACTTC.

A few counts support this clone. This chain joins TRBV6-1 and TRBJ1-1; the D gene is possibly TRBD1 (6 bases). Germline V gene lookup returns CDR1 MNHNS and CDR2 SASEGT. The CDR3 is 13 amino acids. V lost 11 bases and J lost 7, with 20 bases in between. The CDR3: CAARVEGTFEAFF. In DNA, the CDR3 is TGTGCCGCCAGAGTGGAAGGGACATTTGAAGCTTTCTTT.

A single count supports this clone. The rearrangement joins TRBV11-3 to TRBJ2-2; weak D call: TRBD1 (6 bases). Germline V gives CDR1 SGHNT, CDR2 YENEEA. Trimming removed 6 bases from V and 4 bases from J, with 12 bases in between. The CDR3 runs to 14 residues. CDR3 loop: CASSAQGSTGELFF. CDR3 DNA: TGTGCCAGCAGTGCACAGGGTTCCACCGGGGAGCTGTTTTTT.